Given below is one T cell receptor (beta chain) in context. Relative to the germline gene, one junction end is altered; a read error may explain this. This entry comes from a study of tumor and adjacent non-tumor tissue in lung cancer. RNA was extracted from bulk tissue without any cell sorting. Distant lung tissue was collected more than 3 cm away from the tumor edge. Three rounds of nested PCR, following a modified ARM-PCR protocol, produced the TCRbeta library. Using its own MiXCR run on the multiplex PCR reads, TCRdb lists one record per CDR3 protein. This sample has 35,000 to 50,000 distinct CDR3 sequences, with less than 65% found just once. The source material was distant non-tumor lung tissue. This clonotype was obtained from a man over 45 with non-small cell lung cancer.

The CDR3 here is CAISGISGEQHF. CDR3 sequence (DNA): TGTGCCATCAGTGGTATTAGCGGCGAGCAGCACTTC. The chain uses TRBV10-3 and TRBJ2-7, with a tentative D call TRBD2 (6 bases). The CDR3 sequence is 12 residues long. In germline, CDR1 is ENHRY, CDR2 SYGVKD.